The 16 T cell receptor beta chains in this list originate from one sample, sequenced in a study of T cells in Graves' hyperthyroidism and ophthalmopathy. Regions amplified from RNA transcripts were the TCR beta CDR3 regions. RT-PCR in the first round (using the HTBI primer set) targeted the TCR CDR3. Each CDR3 protein is one row after TCRdb ran MiXCR on the multiplex PCR reads. The sample yields about 380,000 distinct CDR3 sequences, approximately 15% seen once. Specimen: blood. These receptor sequences come from a woman aged 25 to 39 with Graves' ophthalmopathy.

Here the CDR3 DNA reads TGTGCCAGCAGCTTGGCTGGACACAACTATGGCTACACCTTC. Protein sequence: CASSLAGHNYGYTF. The rearrangement joins TRBV5-6 to TRBJ1-2; tentatively, D is TRBD1 (5 bases). The length of the CDR3 is 14 residues. Trimming pared 0 bases from V and 2 bases from J, leaving 8 bases between. Germline assignment: CDR1 SGHDT and CDR2 YYEEEE.

Remarks on this clonotype: No DNA is shown, since the ends of the CDR3 on it are uncertain; the CDR3 is the one TCRdb lists. The CDR3 reads CSAREDRDYGYTFGSGTSTDTQYF. This chain uses TRBV20-1 with TRBJ2-3; TRBD1 is the table's D call and was not checked against the DNA. The CDR3 totals 24 residues, both ends included. Germline lookup yields CDR1 DFQATT and CDR2 SNEGSKA (reference sequence).

The sample holds a few counts of this clonotype. The chain carries TRBV29-1 and TRBJ2-5; weak D call: TRBD2 (5 bases). The V end was cut by 4 bases, the J end by 3 bases, with 12 bases between. The CDR3 loop spans 13 amino acids. Per germline, CDR1 SQVTM and CDR2 ANQGSEA. CDR3: CSVVRDLKETQYF. CDR3 DNA: TGCAGCGTTGTGAGGGATCTAAAAGAGACCCAGTACTTC.

This clonotype was seen repeatedly, ten times or more. This sequence joins TRBV3-1 and TRBJ2-4; 7 bases fit TRBD2. Germline CDR1 and CDR2: LGHDT and YNNKEL (reference sequence). The junction had 4 bases not matched to a gene; V was cut back by 0 bases and J by 5 bases. This CDR3 spans 15 amino acids. The CDR3 reads CASSQDSGLQNIQYF. The CDR3 bases are TGTGCCAGCAGCCAAGATTCGGGACTACAAAACATTCAGTACTTC.

This clonotype was counted only a few times. J is TRBJ1-5 and V is TRBV20-1; no clear D. Trimming left V 6 bases short and J 7 bases short, with 13 bases between. The CDR3 has 12 residues. Germline loops: CDR1 DFQATT, CDR2 SNEGSKA (reference sequence). The CDR3, as DNA: TGCAGTGCCCGCGGCCCCAACCAGCCCCAGCATTTT. This translates into CSARGPNQPQHF.

The chain joins TRBV20-1 to TRBJ2-2; 9 positions agree with TRBD2. The CDR3 has 15 residues. Germline loops: CDR1 DFQATT, CDR2 SNEGSKA (reference sequence). CDR3 protein: CRAGGLSANTGELFF. The CDR3 region has the DNA TGCAGGGCGGGGGGGTTAAGCGCGAACACCGGGGAGCTGTTTTTT.

This clonotype was found many times. CDR3 in DNA: TGTGCCAGCAGCCTAAGCACCACCGGGGAGCTGTTTTTT. The encoded protein is CASSLSTTGELFF. This sequence joins TRBV7-9 and TRBJ2-2; D is undetermined. Germline CDR1 reads SEHNR; CDR2 reads FQNEAQ (reference sequence). Trimming left V 5 bases short and J 4 bases short, with 8 bases between. This CDR3 is 13 amino acids long.

This clonotype was counted ten times or more. J is TRBJ2-1 and V is TRBV24-1; D possibly corresponds to TRBD2 (6 bases). The CDR3 covers 14 residues. The ends were cut back, 4 bases at V and 5 bases at J, with 11 bases in the middle. CDR1 is KGHDR, CDR2 SFDVKD, per germline. The CDR3 nucleotides are TGTGCCACCAGTGACGCCCTAGCGAACAATGAGCAGTTCTTC. It translates to CATSDALANNEQFF.

This clonotype has a count of ten or more. CDR3 in DNA: TGTGCCAGCAGCTCCTCCGGGACTAGCGGGGAGACCCAGTACTTC. Its protein product is CASSSSGTSGETQYF. The V call is TRBV13, the J call TRBJ2-5; the match to TRBD2 covers 12 bases. After removal of 4 bases from V and 5 bases from J, the junction contained 5 bases not matched to a gene. CDR3 length equals 15 residues. Germline CDR1 reads PRHDT; CDR2 reads FYEKMQ (reference sequence).

This clonotype has a handful of counts. This CDR3 is CASSGPAQETQYF. The CDR3 DNA reads TGTGCCAGCAGCGGGCCAGCACAAGAGACCCAGTACTTC. The V gene is TRBV5-4, the J gene TRBJ2-5; D not certain. The CDR3 sequence is 13 residues long. Between the trimmed V and J ends, which lost 4 bases and 2 bases, there was a span of 9 bases. CDR1 is SGHNT and CDR2 is YYREEE in the germline V gene (reference sequence).

About this clonotype itself: This may arise from a read error, as a much more abundant clone is one base away. The V gene is TRBV30, the J gene TRBJ2-3; 13 nucleotides match TRBD2. From germline, CDR1 is GTSNPN and CDR2 SVGIG (reference sequence). The CDR3 spans 16 residues. The V gene end was trimmed by 5 bases and the J gene end by 2 bases; junction bases not matched to a gene: 7. CDR3 DNA: TGTGCCTGGGGAAGGACTAGCGGGGGTTCCACAGATACGCAGTATTTT. Translating it yields CAWGRTSGGSTDTQYF. Filled out from reference TRBV30 and TRBJ2-3, the complete variable domain reads SQTIHQWPATLVQPVGSPLSLECTVEGTSNPNLYWYRQAAGRGLQLLFYSVGIGQISSEVPQNLSASRPQDRQFILSSKKLLLSDSGFYLCAWGRTSGGSTDTQYFGPGTRLTVL.

This clonotype was seen repeatedly, ten times or more. V and J are TRBV12-3 or TRBV12-4 and TRBJ1-6; tentative D call: TRBD1 (6 bases). Trimming took 5 bases from V and 8 from J, leaving 16 bases between them. The CDR3 is 15 residues long. CDR3 sequence (DNA): TGTGCCAGCAGTCCAGGTTGGGGGCAGCATTCACCCCTCCACTTT. Translation gives CASSPGWGQHSPLHF.

This clonotype was recorded a few times. The rearrangement joins TRBV9 to TRBJ2-7, with D possibly TRBD2 on 6 matching bases. Trimming cost V 4 bases and J 0 bases, with 14 bases left between them. The germline CDR1 and CDR2 sequences are SGDLS and YYNGEE. The CDR3 is 15 residues long. The CDR3 here is CASSIEWGVSYEQYF. The CDR3 bases are TGTGCCAGCAGCATAGAGTGGGGGGTCTCCTACGAGCAGTACTTC.

This clonotype has at least ten counts. The chain couples TRBV28 to TRBJ1-2, with D perhaps matching TRBD1 (6 bases). Germline loops: CDR1 MDHEN, CDR2 SYDVKM. Trimming shortened V by 3 bases and J by 5 bases, and 13 bases separated the two germline ends. This CDR3 has 14 residues. The CDR3, as DNA: TGTGCCAGCAGTTTCCGGGGGGCGAGGTATGGCTACACCTTC. It translates to CASSFRGARYGYTF.

This clonotype was counted many times. The V call is TRBV28, the J call TRBJ1-5; 8 bases fit TRBD1. This CDR3 region has 16 residues. Germline CDR1 is MDHEN and CDR2 is SYDVKM. V shed 6 bases, J shed 5 bases, and the junction held 12 bases outside the gene matches. In DNA form, the CDR3 reads TGTGCCAGCAGAAAGACCGGGACAGGTGGGTATCAGCCCCAGCATTTT. Residues: CASRKTGTGGYQPQHF.

The table lists this clonotype with many counts. CDR3 amino acids: CASSEEGQVGTEAFF. In DNA, the CDR3 is TGTGCCAGCAGTGAAGAGGGCCAGGTGGGTACTGAAGCTTTCTTT. The chain carries TRBV2 and TRBJ1-1; no firm D call. Germline lookup yields CDR1 SNHLY and CDR2 FYNNEI. V was shortened by 1 base and J by 5 bases, with 14 bases between the two germline ends. This CDR3 spans 15 amino acids. Combining the CDR3 with reference TRBV2 and TRBJ1-1 gives the whole variable domain EPEVTQTPSHQVTQMGQEVILRCVPISNHLYFYWYRQILGQKVEFLVSFYNNEISEKSEIFDDQFSVERPDGSNFTLKIRSTKLEDSAMYFCASSEEGQVGTEAFFGQGTRLTVV.